The T cell receptor (beta chain) under discussion was sequenced for a study of blood T cell repertoires in COVID-19. Study details: Whether acute or convalescent, the COVID-19 samples came from the United States, Italy and Spain. From T cells, B-cell-depleted T cells, or PBMCs came the material, which was cDNA or gDNA.

The method was immunoSEQ multiplex PCR; TCRdb's version includes in-frame clones alone and lacks a portion of them. Of over 250,000 clones in the sample, 70% to 90% were seen once. This clone was picked up a small number of times. The source of this sequence is a woman aged 65 to 85 with acute or convalescent COVID-19. Source material: peripheral blood.

CDR3 DNA: TGTGCCAGCAGCTTAAACCGAGGAGTTAGCACCGGGGAGCTGTTTTTT. Protein product: CASSLNRGVSTGELFF. The rearrangement joins TRBV11-2 to TRBJ2-2; no firm D call. Germline CDR1 is SGHAT and CDR2 is FQNNGV. The CDR3 consists of 16 residues. With 2 bases removed from V and 4 bases from J, the gap between germline ends came to 14 bases.